The 21 T cell receptor beta chains in this list originate from one sample, sequenced in a study of T cell repertoires in cytomegalovirus infection. MiXCR was run by TCRdb on the reads, yielding one entry per CDR3 protein. Of approximately 910,000 distinct CDR3 sequences in the sample, roughly 30% were seen once. Their cognate antigens are unknown. Sequenced here: cultured CD8+ T cells from PBMCs, sampled from culture after CMV antigen stimulation. The receptors were gathered from a human donor in good health (CMV status not recorded). Some clones in this sample may be carry-over from other donors' samples.

CDR3 loop: CASSQDYEKLFF. The DNA for the CDR3 is TGCGCCAGCAGCCAAGATTATGAAAAACTGTTTTTT. The gene calls are TRBV4-3 and TRBJ1-4, with no clear D. The CDR3 is 12 residues long. In germline, CDR1 is LGHNA, CDR2 YSLEER. Trimming took off 0 bases at V and 6 bases at J, with 2 bases between the two ends.

This clonotype was detected a few times. The V gene is TRBV15, the J gene TRBJ2-7; possibly TRBD1 for D (5 bases). The length of the CDR3 is 13 residues. Germline V lookup: CDR1 LNHNV, CDR2 YYDKDF (reference sequence). Trimming cost V 5 bases and J 1 base, with 9 bases left between them. The CDR3 DNA sequence: TGTGCCACCAGCCCTAGGGGATCCTACGAGCAGTACGTC. Protein product: CATSPRGSYEQYV.

V and J are TRBV10-3 and TRBJ2-1; 10 nucleotides align to TRBD2. This CDR3 comprises 15 residues. Germline trimming cut 6 bases from V and 4 bases from J; bases unmatched to any gene: 6. CDR1 is ENHRY and CDR2 is SYGVKD in the germline V gene. CDR3 in amino acids: CAIRSGLAEYNEQFF. In nucleotides, the CDR3 is TGTGCCATCAGATCCGGACTAGCGGAGTACAATGAGCAGTTCTTC.

This clonotype has ten or more counts. The chain is built from TRBV7-2 and TRBJ2-1; tentative D call: TRBD1 (5 bases). Trimming stripped 0 bases from V and 8 bases from J, with 8 bases between. CDR1 is SGHTA, CDR2 FQGNSA, per germline. The CDR3 contains 13 residues. The CDR3 sequence: CASSLARAYEQFF. The CDR3 nucleotides are TGTGCCAGCAGCTTAGCCAGGGCCTATGAGCAGTTCTTC. Full variable domain (rest looked up from reference TRBV7-2 and TRBJ2-1): GAGVSQSPSNKVTEKGKDVELRCDPISGHTALYWYRQSLGQGLEFLIYFQGNSAPDKSGLPSDRFSAERTGGSVSTLTIQRTQQEDSAVYLCASSLARAYEQFFGPGTRLTVL.

Ten or more counts support this clonotype. The gene calls are TRBV6-5 and TRBJ2-3; the match to TRBD2 covers 7 bases. The ends lost 2 bases at V and 4 bases at J; junction bases unmatched: 6. This CDR3 comprises 15 residues. CDR1 is MNHEY and CDR2 is SVGAGI in the germline V gene. The CDR3: CASSYLRGIADTQYF. The DNA for the CDR3 is TGTGCCAGCAGTTACCTGCGGGGGATCGCAGATACGCAGTATTTT.

This clonotype was seen a handful of times. The CDR3 nucleotides read TGTGCCAGTAGTGCCTGGACAGGGAACGTAAAGGATGGCTACACCTTC. This codes for CASSAWTGNVKDGYTF. The V and J genes are TRBV19 and TRBJ1-2; 8 bases are shared with TRBD1. The CDR3 contains 16 residues. Germline assignment: CDR1 LNHDA and CDR2 SQIVND (reference sequence). V lost 5 bases to trimming and J lost 6 bases; unmatched junction nucleotides: 14.

The table lists this clonotype with a count of one. V is TRBV2 and J is TRBJ1-5; D not certain. Germline CDR1 is SNHLY and CDR2 is FYNNEI. The CDR3 runs 14 residues. V was pared by 0 bases and J by 4 bases, with 7 bases between. Written as DNA, the CDR3 is TGTGCCAGCAGTGAAGCGCTCGGGAATCAGCCCCAGCATTTT. Translated: CASSEALGNQPQHF.

This clonotype was seen a few times. This chain joins TRBV6-2 or TRBV6-3 and TRBJ2-1; 10 bases match TRBD2. From germline, CDR1 is MNHEY and CDR2 SVGEGT. After removal of 3 bases from V and 9 bases from J, the junction contained 11 bases not matched to a gene. This CDR3 region has 16 residues. The CDR3 DNA is TGTGCCAGCAGTTATACAAGCGGGGGGGCCTATTTTGAGCAGTTCTTC. Its translation is CASSYTSGGAYFEQFF.

This clonotype was counted a few times. The CDR3 bases are TGTGCCAGCAGCCCGTGGGACCGGGACCCCGGAACAGATACGCAGTATTTT. Protein product: CASSPWDRDPGTDTQYF. The chain carries TRBV7-2 and TRBJ2-3, with D perhaps assigned TRBD1 or TRBD2 (5 bases each). V was cut by 5 bases and J by 3 bases, with 21 bases left in between. CDR3 size: 17 residues. Germline CDR1 is SGHTA and CDR2 is FQGNSA.

The V and J genes are TRBV29-1 and TRBJ2-7; 7 bases are shared with TRBD1. Germline V CDR1 and CDR2: SQVTM, ANQGSEA. This CDR3 spans 14 amino acids. The V segment lost 6 bases and the J segment 7 bases; nucleotides outside the gene matches: 15. The CDR3 loop reads CSVSQDRVDWEQYF. DNA of the CDR3: TGCAGCGTCTCCCAAGACAGGGTCGACTGGGAGCAGTACTTC.

This clonotype was observed at least ten times. The V and J genes are TRBV7-2 and TRBJ1-3; TRBD1 is a possible D gene (5 bases). This CDR3 has 17 residues. Germline lookup yields CDR1 SGHTA and CDR2 FQGNSA. V dropped 6 bases and J dropped 0 bases, with 18 bases sitting between them. The CDR3 loop reads CASSFPRGSSSGNTIYF. In DNA form, the CDR3 reads TGTGCCAGCAGTTTCCCCCGGGGCTCGAGCTCTGGAAACACCATATATTTT.

Worth noting for this clonotype: A much more abundant neighbour one base away suggests this may be a read error. CDR3: CASSPRDGGRIDGNTIYF. Here the CDR3 DNA reads TGTGCCAGCAGCCCGCGAGACGGGGGAAGGATAGATGGAAACACCATATATTTT. V and J are TRBV7-9 and TRBJ1-3; perhaps TRBD1 as D (5 bases). Germline V lookup: CDR1 SEHNR, CDR2 FQNEAQ (reference sequence). The CDR3 loop spans 18 amino acids. V was cut by 5 bases and J by 3 bases, with 23 bases left in between.

This clonotype has at least ten counts. CDR3 sequence reads: CASFRAGQRYGYTF. In DNA form, the CDR3 reads TGTGCCAGCTTTAGGGCGGGACAGAGATATGGCTACACCTTC. The J gene is TRBJ1-2, the V gene TRBV12-3 or TRBV12-4, with 7 bases aligning to TRBD1. Losses at the gene ends were 8 bases for V and 5 bases for J; bases not matched to a gene: 11. CDR3 length: 14 amino acids.

The rearrangement links TRBV6-6 to TRBJ1-1; no reliable D call. The V end was cut by 5 bases, the J end by 1 base, with 14 bases between. CDR1 MNHNY and CDR2 SVGAGI come from the germline V gene (reference sequence). The CDR3 contains 15 residues. DNA of the CDR3: TGTGCCAGCAGTCTATGGACGGGATCGAACACTGAAGCTTTCTTT. Amino acid sequence: CASSLWTGSNTEAFF.

In its sample, this clonotype was seen a few times. This CDR3 reads CASNANGNSNQPQHF. The CDR3 bases are TGTGCCAGCAACGCGAATGGGAATAGCAATCAGCCCCAGCATTTT. The chain uses TRBV5-5 and TRBJ1-5; D is unclear. Trimming took off 6 bases at V and 0 bases at J, with 13 bases between the two ends. The germline V gene has CDR1 SGHKS and CDR2 YYEKEE (reference sequence). The CDR3 is 15 amino acids.

In this sample, this clonotype turned up many times. This chain uses TRBV7-8 with TRBJ1-5, with no clear D. V dropped 0 bases and J dropped 1 base, with 7 bases sitting between them. The CDR3 is made up of 15 amino acids. Germline V gene sequence: CDR1 SGHVS, CDR2 FQNEAQ. CDR3 in DNA: TGTGCCAGCAGCTTAGCGGATCGGAGCAATCAGCCCCAGCATTTT. It specifies CASSLADRSNQPQHF.

On this clonotype itself: Since no conserved phenylalanine or tryptophan closes the CDR3, a read error is the likely cause. The chain couples TRBV7-3 to TRBJ2-2; perhaps D is TRBD1 or TRBD2 (7 bases each). The CDR3 is 18 amino acids. V lost 5 bases to trimming and J lost 8 bases, with 27 bases between them. Germline-derived CDR1 and CDR2 are SGHTA and FQGTGA. The DNA for the CDR3 is TGTGCCAGCAGCAACCGGGGGGACAGCCCCCGTATTATAGGGGAGCTGTTTCTT. It is translated as CASSNRGDSPRIIGELFL.

This clonotype appeared many times. The chain combines TRBV7-6 with TRBJ2-1; 14 nucleotides align to TRBD2. In germline, CDR1 is SGHVS, CDR2 FNYEAQ. The V segment lost 5 bases and the J segment 4 bases; nucleotides outside the gene matches: 10. This CDR3 comprises 18 residues. The CDR3 DNA reads as TGTGCCAGCAGCCGCGGACTAGCGGGGGGCCCTACGTACAATGAGCAGTTCTTC. The encoded protein is CASSRGLAGGPTYNEQFF. Filled out from reference TRBV7-6 and TRBJ2-1, the complete variable domain reads GAGVSQSPRYKVTKRGQDVALRCDPISGHVSLYWYRQALGQGPEFLTYFNYEAQQDKSGLPNDRFSAERPEGSISTLTIQRTEQRDSAMYRCASSRGLAGGPTYNEQFFGPGTRLTVL.

V is TRBV7-6 and J is TRBJ2-1, with 8 nucleotides matching TRBD2. J gave up 8 bases and V 2 bases, and 8 bases lay outside the gene matches. The germline V gene has CDR1 SGHVS and CDR2 FNYEAQ. CDR3 length equals 15 residues. CDR3 protein: CASSLSPAGEHEQFF. CDR3 in DNA: TGTGCCAGCAGCTTATCCCCAGCGGGAGAGCATGAGCAGTTCTTC. Complete variable domain (other parts from reference TRBV7-6 and TRBJ2-1): GAGVSQSPRYKVTKRGQDVALRCDPISGHVSLYWYRQALGQGPEFLTYFNYEAQQDKSGLPNDRFSAERPEGSISTLTIQRTEQRDSAMYRCASSLSPAGEHEQFFGPGTRLTVL.

V gene TRBV12-5 combines with J gene TRBJ1-1, with a possible D match to TRBD1 (5 bases). V dropped 3 bases and J dropped 4 bases, with 24 bases sitting between them. The germline gives CDR1 LGHNT, CDR2 FRNRAP. There are 18 residues in the CDR3. This chain's CDR3 is CASGFFVVTRGVGTEAFF. CDR3 sequence (DNA): TGTGCTAGTGGTTTTTTCGTGGTAACACGAGGGGTTGGCACTGAAGCTTTCTTT.

This chain connects TRBV5-5 to TRBJ1-5; TRBD1 agrees at 7 bases. Germline-derived CDR1 and CDR2 are SGHKS and YYEKEE (reference sequence). With V trimmed by 4 bases and J by 4 bases, 5 bases remained unmatched. This CDR3 is 14 amino acids long. DNA of the CDR3: TGTGCCAGCAGCGGGACAGAGGATAATCAGCCCCAGCATTTT. It translates to CASSGTEDNQPQHF.